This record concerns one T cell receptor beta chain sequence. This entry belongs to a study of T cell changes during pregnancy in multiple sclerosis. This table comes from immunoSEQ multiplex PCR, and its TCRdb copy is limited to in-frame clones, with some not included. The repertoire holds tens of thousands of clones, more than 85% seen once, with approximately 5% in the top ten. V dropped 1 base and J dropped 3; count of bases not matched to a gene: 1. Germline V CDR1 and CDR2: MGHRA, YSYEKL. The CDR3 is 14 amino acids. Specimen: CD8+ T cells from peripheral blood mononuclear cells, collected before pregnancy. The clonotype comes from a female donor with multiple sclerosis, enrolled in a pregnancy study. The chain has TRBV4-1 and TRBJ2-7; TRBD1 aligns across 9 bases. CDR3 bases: TGCGCCAGCAGCCAAGCGACAGGGGGCTACGAGCAGTACTTC. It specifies CASSQATGGYEQYF.